This T cell receptor beta chain was profiled in a study of T cells in women clearing cervical HPV infection (dated by TCRdb to 2016 to 2019). The study in broad terms: Cases were approximately 25 women with histologically confirmed HPV16-related CIN3 or worse, including a couple of invasive cancers. The roughly 25 controls were women who cleared a single incident HPV16 infection within 12 months without developing precancer or cancer. Blood from cases was drawn at the visit where the lesion was first identified, while blood from controls was drawn once the infection was no longer detected. For cases, a median interval of roughly 150 days, with an interquartile range of about 90 to 210 days, was observed between lesion detection and blood sampling. Since HLA typing was available for only a few women, HLA type could not be ruled out as a confounder. This exploratory proof-of-principle case-control study, nested within the Guanacaste HPV Natural History Study in Costa Rica, compared TCR repertoires among women with different cervical HPV16 outcomes. Cases and controls were matched on age within five years and on year of sample collection. Cases had a median age of almost 35 years compared with 38 for controls, and baseline characteristics showed no significant differences between the groups. In the parent cohort, some 10,000 women aged 18 or older were enrolled in Guanacaste, Costa Rica, during about 1992 to 1994 and were followed for more than 6 years. As quality controls, five blinded duplicates were added to each group, bringing the total to approximately 60 samples made up of about 50 participants and some ten replicates.

V was cut back by 6 bases and J by 3 bases, leaving a gap of 9 bases between them. The CDR3 sequence holds 13 residues, the cysteine and phenylalanine included. The DNA covers only part of the CDR3, 30 bases in frame from base 1. CDR1 and CDR2 were assigned from the germline V gene as KGHSH and LQKENI. The study at large found these results: TCR repertoire richness was significantly higher in CIN3+ cases than in controls across sequencing depths, while evenness did not differ. Cases had lower TRBV6-7 relative abundance than controls (about 0.1% versus 0.15%; Bonferroni P = 0.0008). Random forest classifiers that combined richness and V gene abundances separated cases from controls with an estimated AUC of 0.83. Whether associations preceded infection or resulted from infection could not be shown with the cross-sectional design, and effector/memory subsets and HPV-specific T cells were not isolated. T-cell numbers per sample were unknown, so richness differences could reflect varying T-cell content rather than repertoire biology.

TCR beta CDR3 regions were amplified by multiplex PCR using the immunoSEQ assay from an average of around 1.2 ug genomic DNA per sample. To correct primer bias, the assay used a complete synthetic TCR repertoire to set an amplification baseline. The amplicons were sequenced on the Illumina platform. Concerning the study's data processing: Error correction of the sequences involved clustering with frequency ratios plus a modified nearest-neighbor algorithm, after which the sequences were analyzed in the immunoSEQ Analyzer using IMGT gene definitions. At each rarefaction depth, TCR richness and evenness were averaged across 20 rarefaction repeats, and any sample with fewer sequences than the depth was left out. Wilcoxon rank sum tests with FDR correction were used to compare relative abundances of V, D and J genes between the groups. An intraclass correlation of approximately 96% for TCR richness and an average of roughly 76% across 66 gene segments were obtained from the blinded duplicates. Not all clones reach the TCRdb copy of this immuneACCESS table, which keeps in-frame sequences only. Checked studies attribute under half of the gap to unresolved V genes and leave the rest unexplained. For V, J and clone size, that table is used; D and trimming come from the DNA. The sample's own table lists some 40,000 clones. Under 7% of the sample is held by the ten biggest clonotypes.

Every participant had a single incident cervical HPV16 infection, and women with prevalent HPV16 infections were excluded. Cervical HPV DNA was detected by MY09/MY11 PCR and genotyped by dot-blot hybridization. Around 15 mL of heparinized blood were centrifuged, and the buffy coat was split into aliquots, frozen at -30 degrees C, and then kept at -80 degrees C. QIAGEN kits were used to extract genomic DNA from buffy coat specimens. With respect to this clone: Its target antigen remains unknown. The sequence runs out 3 residues before the end of the CDR3; the remainder is reconstructed from the germline J gene.

Sequencing was performed on blood buffy coat. This receptor chain uses TRBV18 and TRBJ2-1; the D region possibly corresponds to TRBD1 (5 bases align). This TCR was sampled from a woman between 18 and 70 years old with a cervical HPV16 infection that either progressed to CIN3+ or cleared (not recorded which). The CDR3 is CASSDSNYNEQFF. The sequenced part of the CDR3 DNA is TGTGCCAGCTCCGACAGTAACTACAATGAG.